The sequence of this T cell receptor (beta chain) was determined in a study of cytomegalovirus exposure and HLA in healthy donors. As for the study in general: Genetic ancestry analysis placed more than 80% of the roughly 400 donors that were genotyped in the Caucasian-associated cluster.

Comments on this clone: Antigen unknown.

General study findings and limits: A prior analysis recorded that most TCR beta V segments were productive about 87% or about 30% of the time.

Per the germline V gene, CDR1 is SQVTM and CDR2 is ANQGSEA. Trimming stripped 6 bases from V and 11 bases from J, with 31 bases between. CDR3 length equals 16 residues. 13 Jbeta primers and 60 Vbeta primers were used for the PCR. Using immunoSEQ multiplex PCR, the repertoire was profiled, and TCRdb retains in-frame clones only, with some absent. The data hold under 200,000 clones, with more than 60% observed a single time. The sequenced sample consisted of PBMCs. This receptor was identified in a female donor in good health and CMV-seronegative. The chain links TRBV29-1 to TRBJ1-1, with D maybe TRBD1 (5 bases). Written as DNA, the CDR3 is TGCAGCGTGACCCCTCTGACAGAAGTTAGAACACTGAAGGCTTTCTTT. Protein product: CSVTPLTEVRTLKAFF.